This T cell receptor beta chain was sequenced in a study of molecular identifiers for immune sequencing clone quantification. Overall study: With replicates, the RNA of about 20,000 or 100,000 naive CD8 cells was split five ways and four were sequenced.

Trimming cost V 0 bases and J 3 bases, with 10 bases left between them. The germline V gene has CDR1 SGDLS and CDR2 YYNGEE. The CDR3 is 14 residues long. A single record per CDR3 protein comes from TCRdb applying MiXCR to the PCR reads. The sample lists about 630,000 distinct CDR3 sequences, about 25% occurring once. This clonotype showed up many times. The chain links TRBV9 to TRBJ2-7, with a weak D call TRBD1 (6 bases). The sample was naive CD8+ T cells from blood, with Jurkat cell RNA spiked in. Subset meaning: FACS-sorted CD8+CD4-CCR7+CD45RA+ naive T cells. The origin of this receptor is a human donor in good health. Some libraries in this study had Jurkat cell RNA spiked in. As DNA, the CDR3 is TGTGCCAGCAGCGTAGGGACAGACTTCTACGAGCAGTACTTC. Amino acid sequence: CASSVGTDFYEQYF.